This entry describes one T cell receptor (beta chain). These data belong to a study of cytomegalovirus exposure and HLA in healthy donors. Study-level information: Unique TCRs numbering some 77 million, obtained from HLA-typed donors, made up an early data release.

Primers included in the PCR were 60 Vbeta and 13 Jbeta primers. TCRdb's table, derived via immunoSEQ multiplex PCR, lists solely in-frame clones and lacks some. The data contain about 110,000 clones, approximately 78% of them singletons. The CDR3 sequence is 18 residues long. Germline values: CDR1 MGHDK, CDR2 SYGVNS. J lost 2 bases, V lost 4 bases, and 16 bases had no gene match. The chain employs TRBV25-1 and TRBJ1-1; TRBD1 aligns across 7 bases. The clonotype originates from a young woman in good health and CMV-seronegative. The sample consisted of PBMCs. CDR3 coding DNA: TGTGCCAGCAGTGCCATAGGACAGGTATGGGGAATCAACACTGAAGCTTTCTTT. Encoded protein: CASSAIGQVWGINTEAFF.